The 8 T cell receptor beta chains reported below all come from one sample, sequenced in a study of STAT5B mutations in CD4+ large granular lymphocyte leukemia. Assay used: immunoSEQ multiplex PCR; TCRdb lists only in-frame clones, some missing. The profile shows roughly 29,000 clones, about four fifths of them singletons. Sequenced input: CD4+ T cells from blood buffy coats. The source of these receptors is a human donor in good health.

In its sample, this clone was seen once. The V and J genes are TRBV19 and TRBJ2-5; TRBD2 matches 10 bases. J lost 5 bases, V lost 1 base, and 7 bases had no gene match. Looked up from germline, CDR1 is LNHDA and CDR2 is SQIVND (reference sequence). This CDR3 comprises 16 residues. The CDR3 region has the DNA TGTGCCAGTAGTATAGGTTCTAGCGGGAGTGGGGAGACCCAGTACTTC. It yields the protein CASSIGSSGSGETQYF.

V is TRBV5-1 and J is TRBJ2-3, with D possibly TRBD2 on 5 matching bases. V dropped 3 bases and J dropped 2 bases, with 13 bases sitting between them. The CDR3 consists of 15 residues. In germline, CDR1 is SGHRS, CDR2 YFSETQ. DNA for the CDR3: TGCGCCAGCAGCTCCTCGGACTTATACACAGATACGCAGTATTTT. The encoded protein is CASSSSDLYTDTQYF.

The chain links TRBV18 to TRBJ1-4, with D maybe TRBD1 (6 bases). This CDR3 is built from 20 residues. Trimming pared 1 base from V and 0 bases from J, leaving 21 bases between. The germline CDR1 and CDR2 sequences are KGHSH and LQKENI. The CDR3 sequence is CASSPRKTGHSSATNEKLFF. The CDR3 DNA is TGTGCCAGCTCACCACGAAAAACGGGACACTCCTCTGCAACTAATGAAAAACTGTTTTTT. Variable domain in full (rest from reference TRBV18 and TRBJ1-4): NAGVMQNPRHLVRRRGQEARLRCSPMKGHSHVYWYRQLPEEGLKFMVYLQKENIIDESGMPKERFSAEFPKEGPSILRIQQVVRGDSAAYFCASSPRKTGHSSATNEKLFFGSGTQLSVL.

The chain combines TRBV7-9 with TRBJ2-2; 12 nucleotides match TRBD1. The CDR3 covers 14 residues. Per germline, CDR1 SEHNR and CDR2 FQNEAQ (reference sequence). V lost 11 bases, J lost 2 bases, and 3 bases stayed unmatched. In DNA form, the CDR3 reads TGTGCCGGGGACAGGGGGCCCAACACCGGGGAGCTGTTTTTT. Its translation: CAGDRGPNTGELFF.

CDR3 sequence reads: CASADTSAYDEQFF. The CDR3 DNA is TGTGCCAGCGCGGATACTAGCGCTTACGATGAGCAGTTCTTC. The J gene is TRBJ2-1, the V gene TRBV2; 7 bases match TRBD2. Germline CDR1 SNHLY, CDR2 FYNNEI. V lost 8 bases and J lost 8; bases outside the gene matches: 12. The CDR3 sequence is 14 residues long.

This rearrangement joins TRBV4-3 to TRBJ1-2, with D possibly being TRBD1 (6 bases). The V end lost 2 bases, the J end lost 8 bases, and 18 bases lay between the germline ends. The CDR3 loop spans 15 amino acids. In germline, CDR1 is LGHNA, CDR2 YSLEER. The CDR3 region has the DNA TGCGCCAGCAGCCAATTTCGGGACACCCTAGGGGGCTACACCTTC. Translating gives CASSQFRDTLGGYTF.

Only one count was recorded for this clone. The chain combines TRBV15 with TRBJ1-5, with D possibly matching TRBD1 (6 bases). With 4 bases removed from V and 2 bases from J, the gap between germline ends came to 9 bases. The length of the CDR3 is 14 residues. CDR1 LNHNV and CDR2 YYDKDF come from the germline V gene (reference sequence). CDR3 residues: CATSTHRGNQPQHF. CDR3 bases: TGTGCCACCAGCACCCACAGGGGCAATCAGCCCCAGCATTTT.

The chain has TRBV18 and TRBJ2-3, with a possible D match to TRBD2 (5 bases). Germline CDR1 KGHSH, CDR2 LQKENI. V shed 4 bases and J shed 5 bases, with 16 bases lying between them. The CDR3 length is 15 residues. The CDR3 DNA sequence: TGTGCCAGCTCACAAAATGTGGGAGTAGTAGATACGCAGTATTTT. It yields the protein CASSQNVGVVDTQYF.